What follows are 23 T cell receptor beta chains derived from one specimen sequenced in a study of shared clonotypes between healthy human individuals. The protocol was immunoSEQ multiplex PCR, while the TCRdb copy is restricted to in-frame clones and leaves out a portion. The table includes approximately 2.5 million clones, 93% detected once. The specimen sequenced was naive CD4+ T cells from PBMCs. Subset noted: CD45RA+ positively selected. The source is a man aged 18 to 30 in good health. Some clones in this sample may be carry-over from other donors' samples.

The V gene is TRBV7-8, the J gene TRBJ2-2, with D perhaps matching TRBD1 (6 bases). Germline V gene sequence: CDR1 SGHVS, CDR2 FQNEAQ. The CDR3 has 15 amino acids. The germline V and J ends were trimmed by 6 bases and 7 bases, with 18 bases remaining between them. The CDR3 here is CASRKGLEGDGELFF. The DNA for the CDR3 is TGTGCCAGCAGGAAAGGGTTAGAGGGGGACGGGGAGCTGTTTTTT.

The chain couples TRBV27 to TRBJ2-7, with 7 bases identical to TRBD1. This CDR3 has 15 amino acids. Germline CDR1 and CDR2: MNHEY and SMNVEV (reference sequence). V gave up 4 bases and J gave up 2 bases; unmatched junction bases: 8. The CDR3 DNA follows: TGTGCCAGCAGTTCCCCGGGACAGTCAACCTACGAGCAGTACTTC. It translates to CASSSPGQSTYEQYF.

This chain connects TRBV27 to TRBJ1-2; TRBD1 might be the D (5 bases). The CDR3 extends over 14 amino acids. Trimming removed 8 bases from V and 4 bases from J, with 17 bases in between. Per germline, CDR1 MNHEY and CDR2 SMNVEV (reference sequence). The CDR3 bases are TGTGCCAGCGCCCTTAAACCGGGGCTCTATGGCTACACCTTC. It specifies CASALKPGLYGYTF.

The CDR3 sequence: CASRDFEVGYTF. Written as DNA, the CDR3 is TGTGCCAGCAGGGACTTCGAGGTCGGCTACACCTTC. The gene calls are TRBV6-1 and TRBJ1-2; D remains unclear. Germline CDR1 is MNHNS and CDR2 is SASEGT. V shed 6 bases and J shed 8 bases, with 13 bases lying between them. The CDR3 extends over 12 amino acids.

V is TRBV6-5 and J is TRBJ1-1; TRBD1 might be the D (5 bases). The CDR3 is 14 amino acids. V lost 0 bases and J lost 8, with 13 bases in between. Germline CDR1 is MNHEY and CDR2 is SVGAGI. This chain's CDR3 is CASSYSTGDREAFF. CDR3 sequence (DNA): TGTGCCAGCAGTTACTCGACGGGCGACAGAGAAGCTTTCTTT.

The V and J genes are TRBV28 and TRBJ2-5; D possibly uses TRBD1 or TRBD2 (5 bases each). Germline V gene lookup returns CDR1 MDHEN and CDR2 SYDVKM. V shed 7 bases and J shed 3 bases, with 12 bases lying between them. The CDR3 has 13 residues. DNA of the CDR3: TGTGCCAGCATAGGGGACGGAAAAGAGACCCAGTACTTC. Protein: CASIGDGKETQYF.

Turning to this clone: In the same sample, other DNA sequences code for this CDR3. The rearrangement uses TRBV30 and TRBJ1-5; D remains ambiguous. V was clipped by 0 bases and J by 4 bases, with 7 bases between them. Germline values: CDR1 GTSNPN, CDR2 SVGIG (reference sequence). The CDR3 spans 13 residues. DNA for the CDR3: TGTGCCTGGAGTGTATTTCCTAATCAGCCCCAGCATTTT. Its protein product is CAWSVFPNQPQHF.

This chain uses TRBV7-2 with TRBJ2-5; 10 bases agree with TRBD1. With 5 bases clipped from V and 2 bases from J, the junction kept 8 bases outside the gene matches. The germline gives CDR1 SGHTA, CDR2 FQGNSA. This CDR3 comprises 16 residues. The CDR3 spells CASSISGTGAQETQYF. The CDR3 nucleotides read TGTGCCAGCAGCATCAGCGGGACAGGGGCGCAAGAGACCCAGTACTTC.

Remarks on this clone: The sample holds other DNA sequences that translate to the same CDR3. The chain carries TRBV5-1 and TRBJ2-2, with D unresolved. The CDR3 is 14 residues long. Looked up from germline, CDR1 is SGHRS and CDR2 is YFSETQ. The V end lost 0 bases, the J end lost 5 bases, and 8 bases lay between the germline ends. The CDR3 region has the DNA TGCGCCAGCAGCTTGGAGGGTGGGACCGGGGAGCTGTTTTTT. Protein product: CASSLEGGTGELFF.

The CDR3 reads CASSLGDSGGNNEQFF. DNA for the CDR3: TGCGCCAGCAGCTTGGGAGATAGCGGGGGAAACAATGAGCAGTTCTTC. The chain links TRBV5-1 to TRBJ2-1; TRBD2 agrees at 9 bases. V shed 0 bases, J shed 5 bases, and the junction held 6 bases outside the gene matches. The CDR3 is made up of 16 amino acids. Germline V CDR1 and CDR2: SGHRS, YFSETQ.

DNA for the CDR3: TGTGCCAGCCAGACAAGGACGCGCTATGGCTACACCTTC. Translation: CASQTRTRYGYTF. The rearrangement links TRBV28 to TRBJ1-2; D not resolved. The germline V gene encodes CDR1 MDHEN and CDR2 SYDVKM. The CDR3 runs 13 residues. Trimming took 8 bases from V and 4 from J, leaving 14 bases between them.

This clone turned up a few times. The rearrangement uses TRBV6-5 and TRBJ2-1; 9 bases agree with TRBD1. The V and J ends lost 5 bases and 6 bases, in that order; junction bases with no gene match: 8. This CDR3 has 15 amino acids. Germline CDR1 and CDR2: MNHEY and SVGAGI. The CDR3 DNA sequence: TGTGCCAGCAGTACCACGGGACAGGGAGGCAATGAGCAGTTCTTC. Its translation is CASSTTGQGGNEQFF.

The rearrangement uses TRBV6-6 and TRBJ1-2; no clear D gene. The CDR3 extends over 13 amino acids. Germline-derived CDR1 and CDR2 are MNHNY and SVGAGI (reference sequence). V dropped 2 bases and J dropped 3 bases, with 7 bases sitting between them. The CDR3: CASSYGRYYGYTF. CDR3 coding DNA: TGTGCCAGCAGTTACGGCCGTTACTATGGCTACACCTTC.

The chain uses TRBV5-1 and TRBJ2-2; the D gene is possibly TRBD2 (5 bases). This CDR3 region has 15 residues. V was shortened by 5 bases and J by 6 bases, with 17 bases between the two germline ends. Germline CDR1 SGHRS, CDR2 YFSETQ. CDR3 nucleotides: TGCGCCAGCAGTTGGGCTAGCTCGGGTGCCGGGGAGCTGTTTTTT. It is translated as CASSWASSGAGELFF.

The rearrangement links TRBV29-1 to TRBJ1-3; D call uncertain. CDR1 is SQVTM, CDR2 ANQGSEA, per germline. The CDR3 runs to 14 residues. Trimming stripped 4 bases from V and 0 bases from J, with 10 bases between. As DNA, the CDR3 is TGCAGCGTTGGGGTGACGGGCTCTGGAAACACCATATATTTT. It specifies CSVGVTGSGNTIYF. The full variable domain, in which reference TRBV29-1 and TRBJ1-3 provide the parts outside the CDR3, is SAVISQKPSRDICQRGTSLTIQCQVDSQVTMMFWYRQQPGQSLTLIATANQGSEATYESGFVIDKFPISRPNLTFSTLTVSNMSPEDSSIYLCSVGVTGSGNTIYFGEGSWLTVV.

The J gene is TRBJ2-5, the V gene TRBV7-6; D may match TRBD1 or TRBD2 (5 bases each). Germline loops: CDR1 SGHVS, CDR2 FNYEAQ. Between the trimmed V and J ends, which lost 5 bases and 9 bases, there was a span of 19 bases. The CDR3 length is 14 residues. The CDR3 DNA follows: TGTGCCAGCAGCGTGGGGGACGGAGGAAAGGCCCAGTACTTC. Encoded protein: CASSVGDGGKAQYF.

The chain combines TRBV29-1 with TRBJ2-3; TRBD1 matches at 7 bases. The CDR3 contains 14 residues. J was trimmed by 2 bases and V by 4 bases; bases with no gene match: 6. Germline V CDR1 and CDR2: SQVTM, ANQGSEA. CDR3 amino acids: CSVVGDRDTDTQYF. CDR3 in DNA: TGCAGCGTTGTGGGTGACAGGGACACAGATACGCAGTATTTT.

The rearrangement joins TRBV7-6 to TRBJ1-2; D not resolved. Germline-derived CDR1 and CDR2 are SGHVS and FNYEAQ. The CDR3 consists of 10 residues. Trimming pared 11 bases from V and 8 bases from J, leaving 12 bases between. The CDR3 spells CALSRAGYTF. The CDR3 nucleotides are TGTGCCCTCAGCCGGGCAGGCTACACCTTC.

The chain has TRBV7-9 and TRBJ2-1, with D perhaps given as TRBD1 or TRBD2 (5 bases each). There are 17 residues in the CDR3. The germline V and J ends were trimmed by 1 base and 3 bases, with 16 bases remaining between them. Germline CDR1 reads SEHNR; CDR2 reads FQNEAQ (reference sequence). CDR3 amino acids: CASSLGGTGTNYNEQFF. CDR3 nucleotide sequence: TGTGCCAGCAGCTTAGGAGGAACCGGGACCAACTACAATGAGCAGTTCTTC.

This rearrangement joins TRBV5-1 to TRBJ1-2; 7 positions agree with TRBD1. This CDR3 region has 16 residues. Germline V lookup: CDR1 SGHRS, CDR2 YFSETQ. V gave up 0 bases and J gave up 4 bases; unmatched junction bases: 9. The DNA for the CDR3 is TGCGCCAGCAGCTTGGGGGACGACAGGGATCGCTATGGCTACACCTTC. Translation: CASSLGDDRDRYGYTF.

CDR3 residues: CATTGGLADTQYF. As DNA, the CDR3 is TGTGCCACCACCGGGGGGCTGGCAGATACGCAGTATTTT. J is TRBJ2-3 and V is TRBV6-6; weak D call: TRBD2 (7 bases). This CDR3 contains 13 residues. Trimming stripped 10 bases from V and 4 bases from J, with 15 bases between. Germline V gene lookup returns CDR1 MNHNY and CDR2 SVGAGI (reference sequence).

A remark on this clone: The sample holds other DNA sequences that translate to the same CDR3. V usage is TRBV5-1 and J usage is TRBJ1-1; D ambiguous. V lost 1 base, J lost 1 base, and 5 bases lay in between. CDR3 length: 13 residues. Germline V gives CDR1 SGHRS, CDR2 YFSETQ. The CDR3 sequence is CASSLSENTEAFF. The CDR3, as DNA: TGCGCCAGCAGCTTGTCGGAGAACACTGAAGCTTTCTTT.

Of note for this clone: A read error may produce the germline difference seen at one junction end. This sequence joins TRBV15 and TRBJ1-5; TRBD1 agrees at 9 bases. CDR1 LNHNV and CDR2 YYDKDF come from the germline V gene (reference sequence). This CDR3 spans 15 amino acids. This CDR3 reads CATSRPGQGNQPQHF. The DNA for the CDR3 is TGTGCCACCAGCAGGCCGGGACAGGGCAACCAGCCCCAGCATTTT.